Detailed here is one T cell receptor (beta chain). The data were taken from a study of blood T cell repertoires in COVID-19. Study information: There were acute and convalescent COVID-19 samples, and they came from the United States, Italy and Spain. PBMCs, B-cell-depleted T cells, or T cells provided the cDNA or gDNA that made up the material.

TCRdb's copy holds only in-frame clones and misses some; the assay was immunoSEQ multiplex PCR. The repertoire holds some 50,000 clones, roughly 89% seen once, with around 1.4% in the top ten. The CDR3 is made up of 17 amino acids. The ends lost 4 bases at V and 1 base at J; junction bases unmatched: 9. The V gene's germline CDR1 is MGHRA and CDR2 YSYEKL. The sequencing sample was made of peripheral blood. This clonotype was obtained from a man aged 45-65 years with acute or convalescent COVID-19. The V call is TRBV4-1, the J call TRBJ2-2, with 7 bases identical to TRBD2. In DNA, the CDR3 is TGCGCCAGCAGCCCCCTGGGGCTAGCGGAGAACACCGGGGAGCTGTTTTTT. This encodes CASSPLGLAENTGELFF.